This T cell receptor (beta chain) was identified in a study of radiotherapy plus CTLA-4 blockade in lung cancer. Produced via immunoSEQ multiplex PCR; TCRdb's table is partial and in-frame only. The sample yields more than 90,000 clones, roughly 80% seen once. By its share, this clone is medium-sized. V trimming: 5 bases; J trimming: 12 bases; junction bases outside the gene matches: 7. CDR1 is MNHEY, CDR2 SVGAGI, per germline. CDR3 size: 12 residues. The TCR was taken from a human donor with non-small cell lung cancer that progressed on radiotherapy plus ipilimumab. The material was peripheral blood, obtained from a patient treated with radiotherapy plus ipilimumab. V gene TRBV6-5 combines with J gene TRBJ1-5; 7 bases align to TRBD1. CDR3 bases: TGTGCCAGCAGTGCCCAGGGGGGTTTCCAGCATTTT. It yields the protein CASSAQGGFQHF.